The entry that follows covers one T cell receptor beta chain sequence. Repertoires were generated with immunoSEQ multiplex PCR, while TCRdb's copy carries only in-frame clones and drops some. The sample yields over 50,000 clones, roughly 95% seen once. The data are from a study of technical replicates of blood from a few donors. The V gene lost 4 bases and the J gene lost 4 bases, with 5 bases spanning the gap. The CDR3 is 11 residues long. Germline V gene lookup returns CDR1 SNHLY and CDR2 FYNNEI. The genes are TRBV2 and TRBJ2-7; D gene ambiguous. The sequence was obtained from a human donor in good health. Some clones in this sample may be carry-over from other donors' samples. Sequenced: PBMCs. The CDR3 is CASSGLYEQYF. The CDR3 DNA reads TGTGCCAGCAGTGGTCTATACGAGCAGTACTTC.